The rows below give T cell receptor beta chains drawn from one sample of a study of Graves' ophthalmopathy and Graves' hyperthyroidism. TCRdb reanalysed the multiplex PCR reads using MiXCR and keeps one entry per CDR3 protein. The sample yields about 620,000 distinct CDR3 sequences, 20% to 25% seen once. The source material was peripheral blood. The receptors stem from a woman between 18 and 29 years old with stable Graves' hyperthyroidism. Some clones in this sample may be carry-over from other donors' samples. The CDR3 runs from the conserved cysteine through the conserved F or W. The D gene is left open where the match is weak. Clone size, where shown, is once, few, many, or a class for clones that have expanded.

size: once; V: TRBV7-3; D: -; J: TRBJ1-1; DNA: TGTGCCAGCAGCTTGCAGGTGGGGACTGAAGCTTTCTTT; CDR3: CASSLQVGTEAFF
size: -; V: TRBV3-1; D: TRBD1; J: TRBJ1-1; DNA: TGTGCCAGCAGCCAAAAGGCAGGGGGCCGATCGAACACTGAAGCTTTCTTT; CDR3: CASSQKAGGRSNTEAFF
size: many; V: TRBV6-5; D: -; J: TRBJ1-1; DNA: TGTGCCAGCAGTTCGCGGGCCCACACCATGAACACTGAAGCTTTCTTT; CDR3: CASSSRAHTMNTEAFF
size: many; V: TRBV6-5; D: -; J: TRBJ1-1; DNA: TGTGCCAGCAGGGGGAAGGGGCTGAACACTGAAGCTTTCTTT; CDR3: CASRGKGLNTEAFF
size: few; V: TRBV19; D: TRBD1; J: TRBJ2-2; DNA: TGTGCCAGTAGTATCCAGGGGGCGGACACCGGGGAGCTGTTTTTT; CDR3: CASSIQGADTGELFF
size: many; V: TRBV18; D: TRBD1; J: TRBJ1-1; DNA: TGTGCCAGCTCACTGACGACAGGGTCTGAAGCTTTCTTT; CDR3: CASSLTTGSEAFF
size: many; V: TRBV10-2; D: -; J: TRBJ1-5; DNA: TGCGCCATCGGGTGGGGGTATAGCAATCAGCCCCAGCATTTT; CDR3: CAIGWGYSNQPQHF
size: many; V: TRBV6-5; D: -; J: TRBJ1-2; DNA: TGTGCCAGCAGTTACGTTCGGGGTTCCTATGGCTACACCTTC; CDR3: CASSYVRGSYGYTF
size: many; V: TRBV7-8; D: -; J: TRBJ1-5; DNA: TGTGCCAGCAGCTTAAATTCAGGGAATAGCAATCAGCCCCAGCATTTT; CDR3: CASSLNSGNSNQPQHF
size: -; V: TRBV9; D: -; J: TRBJ2-3; DNA: TGTGCCAGCAGCGTAATTCCCGGCGCAGATACGCAGTATTTT; CDR3: CASSVIPGADTQYF
size: -; V: TRBV18; D: -; J: TRBJ1-1; DNA: TGTGCCAGCTCACCAAGGTTTCTGAACACTGAAGCTTTCTTT; CDR3: CASSPRFLNTEAFF
size: many; V: TRBV4-1; D: -; J: TRBJ2-7; DNA: TGCGCCAGCAGCCAAGACGGCGGCGACCCCTACGAGCAGTACTTC; CDR3: CASSQDGGDPYEQYF
size: -; V: TRBV10-3; D: TRBD1; J: TRBJ1-1; DNA: TGTGCCATCAGTGAGTCAGGGACAGGGGACACTGAAGCTTTCTTT; CDR3: CAISESGTGDTEAFF
size: many; V: TRBV12-3/TRBV12-4; D: TRBD1; J: TRBJ1-5; DNA: TGTGCCAGCAGTTCCTGGACAGGCGGTCAGCCCCAGCATTTT; CDR3: CASSSWTGGQPQHF
size: once; V: TRBV28; D: -; J: TRBJ1-2; DNA: TGTGCCAGCAGCTTCTGGTCAGGGGCCCCCAATGGCTACACCTTC; CDR3: CASSFWSGAPNGYTF
size: -; V: TRBV4-1; D: -; J: TRBJ2-7; DNA: TGCGCCAGCAGCCAAGAAGACAAGGGGCTGTACGAGCAGTACTTC; CDR3: CASSQEDKGLYEQYF
size: -; V: TRBV28; D: -; J: TRBJ2-7; DNA: TGTGCCAGCAGTTTATCTTCTCCCCCGAGTCACGAGCAGTACTTC; CDR3: CASSLSSPPSHEQYF
size: few; V: TRBV12-3/TRBV12-4; D: -; J: TRBJ2-7; DNA: TGTGCCGGCAGTTTGCAGGGGGGGGAGCAGTACTTC; CDR3: CAGSLQGGEQYF
size: many; V: TRBV2; D: TRBD1; J: TRBJ2-7; DNA: TGTGCCAGCAGACCTGGACAGGGCCCCCACGAGCAGTACTTC; CDR3: CASRPGQGPHEQYF
size: few; V: TRBV3-1; D: TRBD1; J: TRBJ2-2; DNA: TGTGCCAGCAGCTACCGGACAGGCAGTGGCGGGGAGCTGTTTTTT; CDR3: CASSYRTGSGGELFF
size: many; V: TRBV6-2/TRBV6-3; D: TRBD1; J: TRBJ1-1; DNA: TGTGCCAGCAGCGGGGACAGCTCCTGGAACACTGAAGCTTTCTTT; CDR3: CASSGDSSWNTEAFF
size: -; V: TRBV12-3/TRBV12-4; D: -; J: TRBJ2-5; DNA: TGTGTCAGCAGTCTCCTAGGGCGAGAGACCCAGTACTTC; CDR3: CVSSLLGRETQYF
size: -; V: TRBV11-3; D: -; J: TRBJ2-5; DNA: TGTGCCAGCAGCCTCCCTTTCCGGGGCCTAAACCAAGAGACCCAGTACTTC; CDR3: CASSLPFRGLNQETQYF
size: -; V: TRBV6-1; D: TRBD1; J: TRBJ1-2; DNA: TGTGCCAGCAGCTGGGACAGGGGACGCTACACCTTC; CDR3: CASSWDRGRYTF
size: once; V: TRBV6-1; D: -; J: TRBJ1-6; DNA: TGTGCCAGCACGGCTGTTGTTCCACCGAGCTCCTATAATTCACCCCTCCACTTT; CDR3: CASTAVVPPSSYNSPLHF
size: -; V: TRBV6-5; D: -; J: TRBJ1-1; DNA: TGTGCCAGCAGTTATGAGTTCTATAAGGTGAACACTGAAGCTTTCTTT; CDR3: CASSYEFYKVNTEAFF
size: -; V: TRBV27; D: -; J: TRBJ2-7; DNA: TGTGCCAGCAGTCCCATCATTGGGGGGAGCGAGCAGTACTTC; CDR3: CASSPIIGGSEQYF
size: -; V: TRBV7-2; D: TRBD2; J: TRBJ2-1; DNA: TGTGCCAGCAGCTCCGCGGGGGGTTCCTACAATGAGCAGTTCTTC; CDR3: CASSSAGGSYNEQFF
size: many; V: TRBV12-3/TRBV12-4; D: TRBD1; J: TRBJ1-2; DNA: TGTGCCAGCAGCCTACTTCCAGGGACAGCTGGCTACACCTTC; CDR3: CASSLLPGTAGYTF
size: many; V: TRBV28; D: -; J: TRBJ1-6; DNA: TGTGCCAGCAACGTCGGAACCCTGAGGGATTCACCCCTCCACTTT; CDR3: CASNVGTLRDSPLHF
size: many; V: TRBV5-1; D: -; J: TRBJ2-7; DNA: TGTGCCAGCAGCTTAGTAGGGAACGAGCAGTACTTC; CDR3: CASSLVGNEQYF
size: many; V: TRBV19; D: TRBD2; J: TRBJ2-5; DNA: TGTGCCAGTAGCAAGGGACTAGGAGAGACCCAGTACTTC; CDR3: CASSKGLGETQYF
size: many; V: TRBV10-3; D: TRBD1; J: TRBJ2-5; DNA: TGTGCCATCAGGGGACAGGAGATCCAAGAGACCCAGTACTTC; CDR3: CAIRGQEIQETQYF
size: -; V: TRBV20-1; D: -; J: TRBJ1-5; DNA: TGCAGTGCTAGGACAATAGAACGGGGACAAGCCACGCGGCCCCAGCATTTT; CDR3: CSARTIERGQATRPQHF
size: many; V: TRBV9; D: -; J: TRBJ2-5; DNA: TGTGCCAGCAGCGTATTGGGCAGCAGATATGGAGAGACCCAGTACTTC; CDR3: CASSVLGSRYGETQYF
size: -; V: TRBV27; D: -; J: TRBJ1-1; DNA: TGTGCCAGCAGTTTAACAGAGATCGTAATGAACACTGAAGCTTTCTTT; CDR3: CASSLTEIVMNTEAFF